A selection of T cell receptor beta chains follows, all from one sample in a study of blood T cells in healthy people across ages. TCRdb reanalysed the 5' RACE reads using MiXCR and keeps one entry per CDR3 protein. The sample consists of around 820,000 distinct CDR3 sequences, 20% to 25% of them appearing once. The sample also formed part of further work on T cells of mothers and their children.

The sequenced material came from blood. All receptors derive from a boy under 18 in good health. Each CDR3 is given without its conserved first and last residue. Rows may omit the clone size; those that give it use once, few, many or a size class.

TRBV4-1 NA ASSQMEWQETQY
TRBV5-6 NA ASSFLDRGGGNEKLF
TRBV20-1 NA SAATWTASNYGYT
TRBV5-5 few ASSLGPGTFSYEQY
TRBV20-1 NA SAGTGISPLH
TRBV27 NA ASSRGQGARGNTEAF
TRBV15 NA ATSRIGRETNEQY
TRBV6-2/TRBV6-3 NA ASRQWANTEAF
TRBV14 NA ASSQGLAGGQQETQY
TRBV15 few ATSRGVVGLETLSETQY
TRBV27 NA ASSPSLLQETQY
TRBV20-1 NA SAREAHNTGELF
TRBV3-1 few ASSQVAGGKPFNTDTQY
TRBV7-9 few ASSPQGALGKLF
TRBV27 once ASSPLRGRVPPTNEKLF
TRBV28 NA ASSSHTGLAAYEQY
TRBV4-3 NA ASSPRSEGDYNEQF
TRBV29-1 NA SVYLPSTDTQY
TRBV5-1 NA ASSPGLAGVLEQY
TRBV25-1 few ASSAGGHYTGELF
TRBV7-3 few ASSLNRGYEAF
TRBV7-7 NA ASSIGLAGGEETQY
TRBV12-3/TRBV12-4 NA ASSSDWAGEQY
TRBV20-1 NA SAVSGRNYGYT
TRBV27 NA ASSPTRGQGRTSPLH
TRBV2 few ASTIRKAEAF
TRBV7-9 many ASSLGAQEQY
TRBV12-3/TRBV12-4 NA ASRKGRVENTEAF
TRBV7-2 NA ASSLEWQGRETLSTALH
TRBV4-3 few ASSQEASYGYT
TRBV15 NA ATSRVRDAYEQY
TRBV20-1 NA SASGLYSQLRTYEQY
TRBV4-3 few ASSQVNLGQQY
TRBV9 NA ASSRTSVSSYEQY
TRBV20-1 NA SALGTRSGYITDTQY
TRBV12-3/TRBV12-4 few ASSLGLGIASGETQY
TRBV2 NA ASMQEYYNEQL
TRBV5-6 NA ASSLRASGRADTQY
TRBV3-1 NA ASSQEDSGHSTGELF
TRBV29-1 many SAVGGLIVRETQY
TRBV6-1 NA ASSSWGVYEQF
TRBV4-3 once ASSQRSGEDTQY
TRBV7-9 few ASSVQGAMNTEAF
TRBV29-1 NA SAIPTGYTEAF
TRBV6-5 many ASSYGTGAYEQY
TRBV25-1 few ASSEGGRTGELF
TRBV10-3 NA AISESFSLTGPQNIQY
TRBV5-1 few ASSLEHPTGAYTDTQY
TRBV7-2 NA ASSPRIGSNQPQH
TRBV7-9 NA ASSQDRSPGNQPQH
TRBV20-1 few SARVVTSPQETQY
TRBV18 few ASSLTPTQY
TRBV9 NA ASSGRQAPYNSPLH